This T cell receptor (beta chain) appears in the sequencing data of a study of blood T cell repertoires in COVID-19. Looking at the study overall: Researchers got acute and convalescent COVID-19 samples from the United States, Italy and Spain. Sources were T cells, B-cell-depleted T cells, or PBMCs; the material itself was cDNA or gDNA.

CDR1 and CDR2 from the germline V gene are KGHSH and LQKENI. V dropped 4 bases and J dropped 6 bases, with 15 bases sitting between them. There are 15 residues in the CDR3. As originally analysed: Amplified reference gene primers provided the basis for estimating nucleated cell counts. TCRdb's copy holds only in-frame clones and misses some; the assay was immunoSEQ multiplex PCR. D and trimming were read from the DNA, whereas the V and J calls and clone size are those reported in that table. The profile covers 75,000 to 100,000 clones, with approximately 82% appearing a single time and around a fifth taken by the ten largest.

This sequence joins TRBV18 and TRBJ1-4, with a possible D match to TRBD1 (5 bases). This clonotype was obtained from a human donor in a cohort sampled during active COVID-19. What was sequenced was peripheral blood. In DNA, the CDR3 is TGTGCCAGCTCACGGTTGGCCCGGGACTATGAAAAACTGTTTTTT. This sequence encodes CASSRLARDYEKLFF.